What follows are 14 T cell receptor beta chains derived from one specimen sequenced in a study of early T cells in non-severe SARS-CoV-2 infection. TCRdb called the 5' RACE reads again in MiXCR, with one record for every CDR3 protein. The sample has tens of thousands of distinct CDR3 sequences; 10% are singletons. Specimen: whole blood. These receptors all come from an adult who was a healthcare worker with PCR-confirmed SARS-CoV-2 infection or an uninfected control (not recorded which).

This clonotype has a count of ten or more. The rearrangement uses TRBV9 and TRBJ2-1; 7 nucleotides match TRBD2. Germline V gives CDR1 SGDLS, CDR2 YYNGEE. V lost 0 bases and J lost 8; bases outside the gene matches: 14. CDR3 length: 17 amino acids. In DNA form, the CDR3 reads TGTGCCAGCAGCGTAGTTCCCCAGGGAGCGGGAACACATGAGCAGTTCTTC. Its translation is CASSVVPQGAGTHEQFF.

This clonotype was found many times. The V call is TRBV7-2, the J call TRBJ1-1; 11 bases are a match to TRBD1. The CDR3 consists of 17 residues. With V trimmed by 5 bases and J by 4 bases, 12 bases remained unmatched. Per the germline V gene, CDR1 is SGHTA and CDR2 is FQGNSA. The CDR3 here is CASSPRARTGGGTEAFF. DNA of the CDR3: TGTGCCAGCAGCCCCCGGGCTCGGACAGGGGGCGGCACTGAAGCTTTCTTT.

As regards this clonotype: This sequence may be a read error, since a much larger clone differs from it by one base. This sequence joins TRBV30 and TRBJ1-2; D uncertain. CDR1 and CDR2 from the germline V gene are GTSNPN and SVGIG (reference sequence). The CDR3 is made up of 12 amino acids. The V end lost 4 bases, the J end lost 0 bases, and 6 bases lay between the germline ends. The CDR3 protein is CAWTVTNYGYTF. In DNA form, the CDR3 reads TGTGCCTGGACAGTAACTAACTATGGCTACACCTTC.

In this sample, this clonotype turned up a few times. The chain carries TRBV7-2 and TRBJ2-3, with D hard to call. The length of the CDR3 is 14 residues. V was trimmed by 5 bases and J by 2 bases, leaving 11 bases between them. CDR1 is SGHTA, CDR2 FQGNSA, per germline. The CDR3 here is CASSTTMATDTQYF. In DNA form, the CDR3 reads TGTGCCAGCAGCACTACCATGGCCACAGATACGCAGTATTTT.

There are many counts of this clonotype. The CDR3 nucleotides are TGTGCCAGCAGCTTGACTTACCAAAGCACAGATACGCAGTATTTT. This gives the protein CASSLTYQSTDTQYF. The V and J genes are TRBV7-2 and TRBJ2-3; D is unresolved. The CDR3 extends over 15 amino acids. V dropped 3 bases and J dropped 0 bases, with 10 bases sitting between them. Germline CDR1 is SGHTA and CDR2 is FQGNSA.

This rearrangement joins TRBV29-1 to TRBJ2-1; TRBD2 might be the D (5 bases). The V gene's germline CDR1 is SQVTM and CDR2 ANQGSEA. V was clipped by 6 bases and J by 4 bases, with 7 bases between them. The CDR3 runs to 11 residues. For the CDR3, the DNA is TGCAGCGTGCCGGGGTACAATGAGCAGTTCTTC. Protein product: CSVPGYNEQFF.

J is TRBJ1-5 and V is TRBV14, with 7 nucleotides matching TRBD1. There are 15 residues in the CDR3. V lost 5 bases, J lost 4 bases, and 8 bases stayed unmatched. From germline, CDR1 is SGHDN and CDR2 FVKESK. CDR3 sequence (DNA): TGTGCCAGCAGCGATACAGGGGAAAGTAATCAGCCCCAGCATTTT. This encodes CASSDTGESNQPQHF.

This rearrangement joins TRBV6-1 to TRBJ2-2; the D gene is possibly TRBD2 (6 bases). The V end lost 2 bases, the J end lost 4 bases, and 8 bases lay between the germline ends. Germline CDR1 reads MNHNS; CDR2 reads SASEGT. The length of the CDR3 is 14 residues. Written as DNA, the CDR3 is TGTGCCAGCAGTGAAAGGCGGGGCACCGGGGAGCTGTTTTTT. Translation: CASSERRGTGELFF.

This clonotype was counted at least ten times. V and J are TRBV3-1 and TRBJ2-3; no definite D call. V lost 7 bases to trimming and J lost 5 bases, with 10 bases between them. CDR1 is LGHDT and CDR2 is YNNKEL in the germline V gene (reference sequence). The CDR3 consists of 12 residues. Written as DNA, the CDR3 is TGTGCCAGCACAACATGGGGAGATACGCAGTATTTT. Translation: CASTTWGDTQYF.

The table lists this clonotype with many counts. The genes are TRBV7-3 and TRBJ2-3; D may be TRBD1 (5 bases). Trimming removed 5 bases at V and 2 bases at J, with 14 bases between. CDR3 length: 15 amino acids. CDR1 and CDR2 (germline): SGHTA, FQGTGA. Here the CDR3 reads CASSIGLGVTDTQYF. The CDR3 DNA follows: TGTGCCAGCAGCATAGGGTTAGGGGTCACAGATACGCAGTATTTT. The variable domain in full, completed from reference TRBV7-3 and TRBJ2-3, reads GAGVSQTPSNKVTEKGKYVELRCDPISGHTALYWYRQSLGQGPEFLIYFQGTGAADDSGLPNDRFFAVRPEGSVSTLKIQRTERGDSAVYLCASSIGLGVTDTQYFGPGTRLTVL.

The chain employs TRBV20-1 and TRBJ2-5; 10 positions match TRBD2. J was trimmed by 1 base and V by 4 bases; bases with no gene match: 12. The CDR3 runs to 17 residues. CDR1 and CDR2 from the germline V gene are DFQATT and SNEGSKA (reference sequence). CDR3 residues: CSATAAGLAVPQETQYF. The CDR3 region has the DNA TGCAGTGCTACCGCCGCCGGACTAGCGGTTCCCCAAGAGACCCAGTACTTC.

This clonotype came up many times. J is TRBJ2-1 and V is TRBV9; either TRBD1 or TRBD2 may fit D (5 bases each). Trimming removed 4 bases from V and 13 bases from J, with 24 bases in between. The CDR3 runs 15 residues. Germline V gene sequence: CDR1 SGDLS, CDR2 YYNGEE. The CDR3 coding sequence is TGTGCCAGCAGCCCCGGGGCTGGGGCGGGCGGAGTTCAGTTCTTC. This gives the protein CASSPGAGAGGVQFF.

This clonotype turned up a few times. The chain is built from TRBV7-6 and TRBJ2-7; no definite D call. Trimming took off 1 base at V and 4 bases at J, with 14 bases between the two ends. In germline, CDR1 is SGHVS, CDR2 FNYEAQ. CDR3 length equals 15 residues. CDR3 DNA sequence: TGTGCCAGCAGCTTAGAGTTCCGGGTTGGGTACGAGCAGTACTTC. Amino acid sequence: CASSLEFRVGYEQYF.

Ten or more counts support this clonotype. The chain joins TRBV7-2 to TRBJ2-3, with D possibly TRBD2 on 5 matching bases. V was clipped by 0 bases and J by 4 bases, with 8 bases between them. CDR3 length: 14 amino acids. CDR1 and CDR2 (germline): SGHTA, FQGNSA. This CDR3 reads CASSLALLADTQYF. The CDR3 DNA reads as TGTGCCAGCAGCTTAGCCCTACTAGCAGATACGCAGTATTTT.